This T cell receptor beta chain was sequenced for a study of control samples from healthy donors and cancer patients. Germline CDR1 is SGHRS and CDR2 is YFSETQ. Trimming took 4 bases from V and 3 from J; bases not matched to a gene: 9. The CDR3 runs to 16 residues. Profiled with immunoSEQ multiplex PCR; TCRdb holds only in-frame clones, not every one. The profile covers fewer than 200,000 clones, with 95% to 96% appearing a single time and about 0.94% taken by the ten largest. The V gene is TRBV5-1, the J gene TRBJ1-2; TRBD1 agrees at 10 bases. Sequences were obtained from blood. This receptor was identified in a woman aged 25 to 39 in good health. The CDR3: CASSQGTGVIDYGYTF. CDR3 DNA: TGCGCCAGCAGCCAGGGGACAGGGGTTATCGACTATGGCTACACCTTC.